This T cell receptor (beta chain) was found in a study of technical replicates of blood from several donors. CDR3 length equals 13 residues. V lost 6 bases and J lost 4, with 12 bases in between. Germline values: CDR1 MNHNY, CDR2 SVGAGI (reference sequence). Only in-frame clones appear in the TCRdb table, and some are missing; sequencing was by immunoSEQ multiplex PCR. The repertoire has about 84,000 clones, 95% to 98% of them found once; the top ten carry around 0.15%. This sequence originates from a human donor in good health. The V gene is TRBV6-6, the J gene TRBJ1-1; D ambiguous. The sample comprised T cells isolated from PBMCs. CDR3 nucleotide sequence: TGTGCCAGCAGGGCTGATCGGGGCACTGAAGCTTTCTTT. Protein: CASRADRGTEAFF.